The T cell receptor (beta chain) under discussion was sequenced for a study of Tregs in tolerant kidney transplant recipients. V lost 4 bases, J lost 4 bases, and 9 bases stayed unmatched. The germline V gene has CDR1 MGHRA and CDR2 YSYEKL. The CDR3 consists of 16 residues. Generated by immunoSEQ multiplex PCR, the TCRdb table keeps only in-frame clones and is missing some. This table has about 46,000 clones, less than 95% appearing once. Study-level results: Validation in larger populations is needed because few patients were studied.

On this clone itself: The target antigen is unknown.

This receptor was taken from a human donor in good health. The sequencing sample was made of Tregs from blood. This chain links TRBV4-1 with TRBJ2-2; 7 bases align to TRBD2. Here the CDR3 DNA reads TGCGCCAGCAGCCGGTACGGGGCGGGAGTCACCGGGGAGCTGTTTTTT. Its protein is CASSRYGAGVTGELFF.